These T cell receptor beta chains were read from a single sample in a study of PD-1 blockade in classical Hodgkin lymphoma. Clones were sequenced by immunoSEQ multiplex PCR, and TCRdb holds only the in-frame ones, with some missing. The sample records some 150,000 clones, around 73% being singletons. Here the sequenced sample was peripheral blood mononuclear cells (PBMCs), taken before the second cycle of nivolumab. The receptor source for this set is a human donor with classical Hodgkin lymphoma. Each CDR3 is given with its conserved first and last residue. A D gene is named only where the DNA matches it firmly. For some rows the clone size is stated as once, few or many, or as a class when expanded; others skip it.

j_gene: TRBJ2-3
abundance: -
v_gene: TRBV6-6
d_gene: TRBD1
CDR3aa: CASSYFGTGTDTQYF
CDR3nt: TGTGCCAGCAGTTACTTCGGGACAGGCACAGATACGCAGTATTTT

j_gene: TRBJ1-4
abundance: -
v_gene: TRBV6-6
d_gene: -
CDR3aa: CASRDSGAGYEKLFF
CDR3nt: TGTGCCAGCAGGGACTCGGGGGCTGGGTATGAAAAACTGTTTTTT

j_gene: TRBJ1-2
abundance: -
v_gene: TRBV27
d_gene: TRBD1
CDR3aa: CASSSQQGFYGYTF
CDR3nt: TGTGCCAGCAGTTCACAACAGGGGTTCTATGGCTACACCTTC

j_gene: TRBJ2-1
abundance: -
v_gene: TRBV29-1
d_gene: -
CDR3aa: CSGGDNEQFF
CDR3nt: TGCAGCGGGGGTGACAATGAGCAGTTCTTC

j_gene: TRBJ1-2
abundance: -
v_gene: TRBV9
d_gene: -
CDR3aa: CASSVAWGLAGENEGYTF
CDR3nt: TGTGCCAGCAGCGTAGCTTGGGGCCTCGCAGGGGAGAACGAAGGCTACACCTTC

j_gene: TRBJ1-2
abundance: -
v_gene: TRBV7-2
d_gene: TRBD1
CDR3aa: CASTRDSFNYGYTF
CDR3nt: TGTGCCAGCACCCGGGACAGCTTTAACTATGGCTACACCTTC

j_gene: TRBJ2-2
abundance: many
v_gene: TRBV18
d_gene: TRBD2
CDR3aa: CASSPWTSETTGELFF
CDR3nt: TGTGCCAGCTCACCATGGACTAGCGAGACCACCGGGGAGCTGTTTTTT

j_gene: TRBJ2-7
abundance: once
v_gene: TRBV6-6
d_gene: TRBD1
CDR3aa: CASSLGTGMHEQYF
CDR3nt: TGTGCCAGCAGCCTCGGGACAGGGATGCACGAGCAGTACTTC

j_gene: TRBJ1-1
abundance: -
v_gene: TRBV7-9
d_gene: -
CDR3aa: CASSPTGNTEAFF
CDR3nt: TGTGCCAGCAGCCCCACGGGGAACACTGAAGCTTTCTTT

j_gene: TRBJ1-2
abundance: -
v_gene: TRBV9
d_gene: TRBD1
CDR3aa: CASSVTTGRNYGYTF
CDR3nt: TGTGCCAGCAGCGTAACGACAGGGCGCAACTATGGCTACACCTTC